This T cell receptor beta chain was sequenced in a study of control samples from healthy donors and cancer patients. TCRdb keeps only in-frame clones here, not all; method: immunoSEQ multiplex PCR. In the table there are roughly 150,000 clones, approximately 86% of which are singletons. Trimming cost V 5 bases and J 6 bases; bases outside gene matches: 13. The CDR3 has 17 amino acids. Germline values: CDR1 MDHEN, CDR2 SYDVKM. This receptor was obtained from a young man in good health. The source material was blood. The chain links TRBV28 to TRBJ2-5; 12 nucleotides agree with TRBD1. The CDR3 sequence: CASSNTGQGARRKTQYF. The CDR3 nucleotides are TGTGCCAGCAGTAATACGGGACAGGGGGCTCGTAGGAAGACCCAGTACTTC.